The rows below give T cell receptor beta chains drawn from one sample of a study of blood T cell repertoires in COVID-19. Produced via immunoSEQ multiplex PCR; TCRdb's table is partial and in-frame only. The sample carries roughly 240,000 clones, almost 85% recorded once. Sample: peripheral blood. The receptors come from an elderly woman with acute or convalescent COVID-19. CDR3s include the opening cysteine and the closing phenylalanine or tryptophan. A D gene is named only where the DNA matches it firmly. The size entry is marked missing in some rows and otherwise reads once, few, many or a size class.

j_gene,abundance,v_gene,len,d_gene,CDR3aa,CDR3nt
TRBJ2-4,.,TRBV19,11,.,CASSILGIQYF,TGTGCCAGTAGTATTCTCGGGATTCAGTACTTC
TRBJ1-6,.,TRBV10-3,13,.,CAISSDWGSPLHF,TGTGCCATCAGCTCGGACTGGGGTTCACCCCTCCACTTT
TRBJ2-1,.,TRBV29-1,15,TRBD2,CSVESGRAVYNEQFF,TGCAGCGTCGAGAGCGGGAGGGCCGTCTACAATGAGCAGTTCTTC
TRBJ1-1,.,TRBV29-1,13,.,CSVVWARVTEAFF,TGCAGCGTTGTGTGGGCCAGGGTGACTGAAGCTTTCTTT
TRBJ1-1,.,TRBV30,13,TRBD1,CACQGGLNTEAFF,TGTGCCTGCCAAGGGGGCCTGAACACTGAAGCTTTCTTT
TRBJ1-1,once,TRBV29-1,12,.,CSVEAVNTEAFF,TGCAGCGTTGAGGCGGTTAACACTGAAGCTTTCTTT
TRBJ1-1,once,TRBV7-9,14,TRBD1,CASSFQGAGTEAFF,TGTGCCAGCAGCTTTCAGGGGGCGGGCACTGAAGCTTTCTTT
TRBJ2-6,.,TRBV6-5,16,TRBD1,CASSSTGGAGANVLTF,TGTGCCAGCAGTTCCACAGGGGGCGCTGGGGCCAACGTCCTGACTTTC
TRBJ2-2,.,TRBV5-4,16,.,CASSPPIPIDTGELFF,TGTGCCAGCAGCCCGCCCATCCCCATAGACACCGGGGAGCTGTTTTTT
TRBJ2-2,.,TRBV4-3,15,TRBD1,CASSQQGAWTGELFF,TGCGCCAGCAGCCAGCAGGGGGCGTGGACCGGGGAGCTGTTTTTT
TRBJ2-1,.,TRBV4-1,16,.,CASSQVLAGIYNEQFF,TGCGCCAGCAGCCAAGTTCTAGCCGGGATATACAATGAGCAGTTCTTC